This T cell receptor beta chain was identified in a study of long-term antiretroviral therapy in people with HIV. The germline V gene encodes CDR1 KGHSH and CDR2 LQKENI. V gave up 6 bases and J gave up 1 base, with 21 bases separating them. The CDR3 spans 17 residues. They ran version v3.0 of the immunoSEQ assay at survey level. Some clones are missing from TCRdb's copy, which holds only in-frame ones; the method was immunoSEQ multiplex PCR. The sample has roughly 42,000 clones; more than 80% are singletons. Notes on the study in general: After ART, diversity increased yet remained lower than transplant donor controls. Blood, drawn from about 2003 to 2018, may reflect older ART regimens.

This clone was found once. Its antigen is not identified. This TCR came from a woman between 45 and 65 years old with HIV. This chain connects TRBV18 to TRBJ1-1; no reliable D call. The specimen comprised unsorted PBMCs, sampled 3.1 years after starting antiretroviral therapy. CDR3 DNA: TGTGCCAGCTCTACCCTCATGGGCAGAAGAACGAACACTGAAGCTTTCTTT. Protein sequence: CASSTLMGRRTNTEAFF.